Sequencing of this T cell receptor (beta chain) was carried out in a study of T cells in Graves' hyperthyroidism and ophthalmopathy. Across the whole study: The authors collected peripheral blood at initial diagnosis, before any treatment. Study outcomes and limitations: A 13 V-J signature model discriminated ophthalmopathy versus stable hyperthyroidism.

RNA transcripts gave rise to amplified TCR beta CDR3 regions. A first-round RT-PCR of the TCR CDR3 used the HTBI primer set. TCRdb re-called the multiplex PCR reads through MiXCR, storing one row per CDR3 protein. The profile shows a few hundred thousand distinct CDR3 sequences, under 15% of them singletons. This clonotype was counted at least ten times. Its cognate antigen is unknown. The receptor was isolated from a woman under 40 with Graves' hyperthyroidism. The sample was blood.

The CDR3 region has the DNA TGCAGTGAGGGGAAGGACAATGAGCAGTTCTTC. It translates to CSEGKDNEQFF. The chain carries TRBV20-1 and TRBJ2-1, with D possibly being TRBD1 (5 bases). This CDR3 is built from 11 residues. Looked up from germline, CDR1 is DFQATT and CDR2 is SNEGSKA (reference sequence). V lost 7 bases and J 5 bases, leaving 9 bases between the germline ends.